What follows are 22 T cell receptor beta chains derived from one specimen sequenced in a study of identical twins. TCRdb reprocessed the 5' RACE reads with MiXCR, giving one entry per CDR3 protein. The repertoire includes around 370,000 distinct CDR3 sequences, about 9% of them detected once, and 7.5% to 9.5% sits in the top ten. Sample: naive T cells sorted from blood. The receptor source for this set is a woman aged 45-65 years in good health.

This clonotype was detected ten times or more. The chain combines TRBV4-2 with TRBJ2-4; 7 bases match TRBD2. In germline, CDR1 is LGHNA, CDR2 YNFKEQ. The CDR3 length is 13 residues. V was clipped by 7 bases and J by 6 bases; unmatched bases: 6. DNA of the CDR3: TGTGCCAGCAAGGCGGGAGAGAGAAACATTCAGTACTTC. Residues: CASKAGERNIQYF.

The rearrangement joins TRBV15 to TRBJ1-4, with D hard to call. With 0 bases removed from V and 8 bases from J, the gap between germline ends came to 16 bases. Germline values: CDR1 LNHNV, CDR2 YYDKDF (reference sequence). The CDR3 totals 16 residues. CDR3 protein: CATSRELAGQREKLFF. The CDR3 nucleotides read TGTGCCACCAGCAGAGAATTGGCAGGTCAGCGAGAAAAACTGTTTTTT.

This clonotype was observed a few times. Here the CDR3 reads CASSLGRGFSGYTF. The CDR3 DNA follows: TGTGCCAGCAGTTTGGGCAGGGGATTCAGTGGCTACACCTTC. The V call is TRBV12-3 or TRBV12-4, the J call TRBJ1-2; TRBD1 might be the D (6 bases). The CDR3 has 14 amino acids. Trimming cost V 3 bases and J 7 bases, with 15 bases left between them.

The chain links TRBV12-3 or TRBV12-4 to TRBJ1-2; no clear D. Between the trimmed V and J ends, which lost 6 bases and 2 bases, there was a span of 13 bases. The CDR3 is 14 residues long. CDR3 sequence reads: CASSTLDGNYGYTF. The CDR3 DNA follows: TGTGCCAGCAGCACTTTGGACGGGAACTATGGCTACACCTTC.

This clonotype was recorded a few times. The chain recombines TRBV2 with TRBJ2-5, with TRBD2 matching 7 bases. This CDR3 comprises 14 residues. The germline gives CDR1 SNHLY, CDR2 FYNNEI. With V trimmed by 3 bases and J by 2 bases, 3 bases remained unmatched. CDR3 sequence (DNA): TGTGCCAGCAGTGACAAGCGGGAACAAGAGACCCAGTACTTC. Protein: CASSDKREQETQYF. Based on the CDR3 plus reference TRBV2 and TRBJ2-5, the full variable domain is EPEVTQTPSHQVTQMGQEVILRCVPISNHLYFYWYRQILGQKVEFLVSFYNNEISEKSEIFDDQFSVERPDGSNFTLKIRSTKLEDSAMYFCASSDKREQETQYFGPGTRLLVL.

CDR3 DNA sequence: TGCAGTGCCATTGACAGGGTCACGAACACTGAAGCTTTCTTT. Translation gives CSAIDRVTNTEAFF. The chain is built from TRBV20-1 and TRBJ1-1; 7 positions agree with TRBD1. J lost 1 base, V lost 6 bases, and 8 bases had no gene match. The CDR3 spans 14 residues. Germline CDR1 and CDR2: DFQATT and SNEGSKA (reference sequence).

A few counts support this clonotype. This chain joins TRBV10-3 and TRBJ1-1; D not certain. Germline-derived CDR1 and CDR2 are ENHRY and SYGVKD. CDR3 size: 13 residues. V lost 0 bases to trimming and J lost 10 bases, with 12 bases between them. Here the CDR3 reads CAISESYGVLAFF. The CDR3 region has the DNA TGTGCCATCAGTGAGTCGTATGGGGTGTTAGCTTTCTTT.

This clonotype was found many times. This chain links TRBV5-1 with TRBJ2-1; 8 bases are a match to TRBD2. The CDR3 has 15 residues. J gave up 6 bases and V 3 bases, and 8 bases lay outside the gene matches. Germline CDR1 and CDR2: SGHRS and YFSETQ. CDR3 region: CASSWSGSIGNEQFF. The DNA of the CDR3 is TGCGCCAGCAGCTGGAGCGGGAGTATAGGCAATGAGCAGTTCTTC. Drawing the rest from reference TRBV5-1 and TRBJ2-1, the complete variable domain is KAGVTQTPRYLIKTRGQQVTLSCSPISGHRSVSWYQQTPGQGLQFLFEYFSETQRNKGNFPGRFSGRQFSNSRSEMNVSTLELGDSALYLCASSWSGSIGNEQFFGPGTRLTVL.

This clonotype was detected many times. This chain links TRBV29-1 with TRBJ2-1; a possible D gene is TRBD1 (8 bases). In germline, CDR1 is SQVTM, CDR2 ANQGSEA. The CDR3 covers 15 residues. Deletions cut 7 bases from V and 2 bases from J, with 18 bases between. The CDR3 bases are TGCAGCGGTTTGACAGGGGCGGGAGCCTACAATGAGCAGTTCTTC. Translated: CSGLTGAGAYNEQFF.

This clonotype was recorded at least ten times. The chain uses TRBV20-1 and TRBJ2-5; TRBD1 agrees at 8 bases. This CDR3 is built from 15 residues. CDR1 and CDR2 from the germline V gene are DFQATT and SNEGSKA (reference sequence). The trim removed 0 bases at V and 3 bases at J, leaving 6 bases unmatched. This CDR3 is CSARDSDRVEETQYF. The CDR3 nucleotides are TGCAGTGCTAGAGATTCGGACAGGGTAGAAGAGACCCAGTACTTC.

Of note for this clonotype: One junction end does not reproduce the germline sequence, and a read error may be involved. The V gene is TRBV9, the J gene TRBJ2-2; D not certain. Germline-derived CDR1 and CDR2 are SGDLS and YYNGEE. This CDR3 spans 13 amino acids. CDR3 bases: TGTACCAGCAGCGTACGGGACACCGGGGAGCTGTTTTTT. The encoded protein is CTSSVRDTGELFF.

This clonotype was observed many times. J is TRBJ2-3 and V is TRBV11-2, with D unclear. Looked up from germline, CDR1 is SGHAT and CDR2 is FQNNGV. This CDR3 is 15 amino acids long. V was clipped by 1 base and J by 4 bases, with 12 bases between them. CDR3 coding DNA: TGTGCCAGCAGCTTAGGCCCTCTCTGGTCAGATACGCAGTATTTT. As protein: CASSLGPLWSDTQYF.

This clonotype was found many times. The genes are TRBV12-3 or TRBV12-4 and TRBJ2-5; no reliable D call. The germline V and J ends were trimmed by 5 bases and 5 bases, with 6 bases remaining between them. The CDR3 spans 11 residues. The CDR3 coding sequence is TGTGCCAGCAGTGACCGGGAGACCCAGTACTTC. This gives the protein CASSDRETQYF.

The chain carries TRBV24-1 and TRBJ2-3; 10 bases line up with TRBD2. CDR1 and CDR2 from the germline V gene are KGHDR and SFDVKD. This CDR3 is 18 amino acids long. Unmatched junction bases numbered 12, after V lost 5 bases and J lost 2 bases. For the CDR3, the DNA is TGTGCCACCAGTGTTCGGCTAGCGGGAGACCCCCACACAGATACGCAGTATTTT. Amino acid sequence: CATSVRLAGDPHTDTQYF.

This clonotype was counted at least ten times. The chain has TRBV12-3 or TRBV12-4 and TRBJ2-1, with a tentative D call TRBD1 (6 bases). V shed 6 bases and J shed 7 bases, with 13 bases lying between them. CDR3 length: 13 amino acids. The DNA for the CDR3 is TGTGCCAGCAGGAATAACAGGGCAAATGAGCAGTTCTTC. This codes for CASRNNRANEQFF.

This clonotype was seen more than once but under ten times. The rearrangement joins TRBV20-1 to TRBJ2-1; D uncertain. CDR1 and CDR2 (germline): DFQATT, SNEGSKA (reference sequence). V was trimmed by 6 bases and J by 5 bases, leaving 20 bases between them. CDR3 size: 15 residues. CDR3 amino acids: CSALDGGPRDNEQFF. CDR3 sequence (DNA): TGCAGTGCACTCGACGGTGGGCCGCGCGACAATGAGCAGTTCTTC.

In regard to this clonotype: Possible read error: a much larger clone is one base away. This chain connects TRBV7-9 to TRBJ1-1; 7 bases line up with TRBD1. The length of the CDR3 is 13 residues. Germline V gene data show CDR1 as SEHNR and CDR2 as FQNEAQ (reference sequence). The CDR3 sequence is CASGGQLNTEVFF. The CDR3 DNA sequence: TGTGCCAGCGGGGGACAGTTGAACACTGAAGTTTTCTTT.

About this clonotype: Its ends do not fully match the called genes, so a read error is possible. The gene calls are TRBV7-2 and TRBJ1-5; D is unclear. CDR3 length equals 15 residues. Germline CDR1 SGHTA, CDR2 FQGNSA. In DNA, the CDR3 is TGTGCCAGCGGCTTAGCCCCTCCTGGGAATCAGCCCCAGCATTTT. It is translated as CASGLAPPGNQPQHF.

This clonotype was counted at least ten times. The junction departs from the called germline gene at one end, perhaps through a read error. The chain employs TRBV4-2 and TRBJ2-1; D is perhaps TRBD2 (6 bases). There are 15 residues in the CDR3. CDR1 LGHNA and CDR2 YNFKEQ come from the germline V gene. This CDR3 reads CASSQDTSPEIPRSF. CDR3 nucleotides: TGTGCCAGCAGCCAAGATACTAGCCCCGAAATCCCTAGGTCCTTC.

DNA of the CDR3: TGTGCCAGCAGCCGAGAGGGCCGAGCCTACGAGCAGTACGTC. Translation: CASSREGRAYEQYV. This chain links TRBV7-9 with TRBJ2-7; weak D call: TRBD2 (5 bases). Trimming left V 5 bases short and J 2 bases short, with 13 bases between. Germline CDR1 and CDR2: SEHNR and FQNEAQ (reference sequence). The CDR3 length is 14 residues.

V usage is TRBV5-1 and J usage is TRBJ1-1; the match to TRBD1 covers 9 bases. Losses at the gene ends were 4 bases for V and 0 bases for J; bases not matched to a gene: 7. This CDR3 region has 16 residues. Germline CDR1 is SGHRS and CDR2 is YFSETQ. The CDR3 here is CASSLDRGGMNTEAFF. The CDR3 DNA follows: TGCGCCAGCAGCCTGGACAGGGGAGGGATGAACACTGAAGCTTTCTTT.

The V gene is TRBV15, the J gene TRBJ2-5; 9 bases are shared with TRBD2. Germline CDR1 reads LNHNV; CDR2 reads YYDKDF (reference sequence). The CDR3 is 15 amino acids. V was pared by 0 bases and J by 4 bases, with 3 bases of the junction left unmatched. The CDR3 region is CATSRDVAGAETQYF. DNA of the CDR3: TGTGCCACCAGCAGAGATGTAGCGGGAGCAGAGACCCAGTACTTC.